The 18 T cell receptor beta chains presented below share a single source sample, sequenced in a study of blood T cell repertoires in COVID-19. TCRdb keeps only in-frame clones here, not all; method: immunoSEQ multiplex PCR. This sample has around 170,000 clones; approximately 87% occur once, and the top ten carry under 4.5%. The sequencing input was peripheral blood. The origin of the receptors is a woman aged 70-85 years with acute or convalescent COVID-19.

The V call is TRBV5-1, the J call TRBJ1-5; D gene uncertain. Trimming removed 1 base at V and 5 bases at J, with 7 bases between. Germline assignment: CDR1 SGHRS and CDR2 YFSETQ. This CDR3 contains 13 residues. The CDR3 protein is CASSLFVDQPQHF. The CDR3 DNA is TGCGCCAGCAGCTTGTTTGTAGATCAGCCCCAGCATTTT. Full variable domain (rest looked up from reference TRBV5-1 and TRBJ1-5): KAGVTQTPRYLIKTRGQQVTLSCSPISGHRSVSWYQQTPGQGLQFLFEYFSETQRNKGNFPGRFSGRQFSNSRSEMNVSTLELGDSALYLCASSLFVDQPQHFGDGTRLSIL.

CDR3 coding DNA: TGTGCCAGCAGTTTAAGGTCGGGATATGGCTACACCTTC. Residues: CASSLRSGYGYTF. The chain has TRBV27 and TRBJ1-2; no clear D gene. Germline loops: CDR1 MNHEY, CDR2 SMNVEV (reference sequence). The CDR3 covers 13 residues. V lost 2 bases, J lost 5 bases, and 9 bases lay in between.

The chain couples TRBV27 to TRBJ2-5; 8 bases fit TRBD1. Germline CDR1 reads MNHEY; CDR2 reads SMNVEV (reference sequence). After removal of 2 bases from V and 5 bases from J, the junction contained 4 bases not matched to a gene. CDR3 length equals 14 residues. In nucleotides, the CDR3 is TGTGCCAGCAGTTTAAACAGGGGGGCCGAGACCCAGTACTTC. Its protein product is CASSLNRGAETQYF.

This chain uses TRBV19 with TRBJ2-5; 8 positions agree with TRBD1. The V gene's germline CDR1 is LNHDA and CDR2 SQIVND (reference sequence). The CDR3 runs 14 residues. With 5 bases clipped from V and 3 bases from J, the junction kept 5 bases outside the gene matches. The CDR3 nucleotides read TGTGCCAGTAGTCCCACAGGGGGAAAAGAGACCCAGTACTTC. Its translation is CASSPTGGKETQYF.

This sequence joins TRBV24-1 and TRBJ1-4; TRBD1 agrees at 7 bases. CDR3 length: 14 amino acids. V shed 4 bases, J shed 5 bases, and the junction held 3 bases outside the gene matches. CDR1 and CDR2 from the germline V gene are KGHDR and SFDVKD. CDR3 amino acids: CATSDTGQNEKLFF. The CDR3 region has the DNA TGTGCCACCAGTGACACGGGACAGAATGAAAAACTGTTTTTT.

The CDR3: CASSYQNSVNSPLHF. The CDR3 DNA sequence: TGTGCCAGCAGCTATCAAAACAGTGTAAATTCACCCCTCCACTTT. The genes are TRBV5-4 and TRBJ1-6, with D hard to call. Trimming took off 3 bases at V and 7 bases at J, with 14 bases between the two ends. Germline lookup yields CDR1 SGHNT and CDR2 YYREEE (reference sequence). The CDR3 length is 15 residues.

This chain links TRBV5-1 with TRBJ1-4, with D possibly matching TRBD1 (6 bases). In germline, CDR1 is SGHRS, CDR2 YFSETQ. The CDR3 runs to 13 residues. V gave up 6 bases and J gave up 5 bases, with 11 bases separating them. The CDR3 sequence: CASKGGNNEKLFF. For the CDR3, the DNA is TGCGCCAGCAAAGGGGGAAACAATGAAAAACTGTTTTTT.

This clone was seen once. The CDR3 region is CASSVGGGSNEQFF. The CDR3 DNA sequence: TGTGCCAGCAGCGTAGGCGGCGGGAGCAATGAGCAGTTCTTC. The chain recombines TRBV9 with TRBJ2-1, with TRBD2 matching over 7 bases. V gave up 0 bases and J gave up 6 bases; unmatched junction bases: 3. The CDR3 sequence is 14 residues long. Germline V lookup: CDR1 SGDLS, CDR2 YYNGEE. The whole variable domain, filled in from reference TRBV9 and TRBJ2-1, reads DSGVTQTPKHLITATGQRVTLRCSPRSGDLSVYWYQQSLDQGLQFLIQYYNGEERAKGNILERFSAQQFPDLHSELNLSSLELGDSALYFCASSVGGGSNEQFFGPGTRLTVL.

In its sample, this clone was seen a few times. This chain uses TRBV18 with TRBJ1-2; 12 bases are shared with TRBD1. The CDR3 runs 17 residues. With 2 bases clipped from V and 5 bases from J, the junction kept 9 bases outside the gene matches. Germline CDR1 and CDR2: KGHSH and LQKENI. DNA of the CDR3: TGTGCCAGCTCACCAACGTCCCGGGACAGGGGGCTTTATGGCTACACCTTC. Its translation: CASSPTSRDRGLYGYTF. Combining the CDR3 with reference TRBV18 and TRBJ1-2 gives the whole variable domain NAGVMQNPRHLVRRRGQEARLRCSPMKGHSHVYWYRQLPEEGLKFMVYLQKENIIDESGMPKERFSAEFPKEGPSILRIQQVVRGDSAAYFCASSPTSRDRGLYGYTFGSGTRLTVV.

V is TRBV9 and J is TRBJ1-2; no reliable D call. Trimming removed 0 bases at V and 4 bases at J, with 10 bases between. There are 14 residues in the CDR3. Germline CDR1 is SGDLS and CDR2 is YYNGEE. The CDR3 loop reads CASSVEVGIYGYTF. The CDR3, as DNA: TGTGCCAGCAGCGTAGAAGTTGGCATCTATGGCTACACCTTC.

V and J are TRBV9 and TRBJ1-4; 7 bases are shared with TRBD1. J lost 4 bases, V lost 2 bases, and 5 bases had no gene match. The V gene's germline CDR1 is SGDLS and CDR2 YYNGEE. The CDR3 sequence is 15 residues long. The CDR3 DNA reads TGTGCCAGCAGCGTCACAGGGGCGATTAATGAAAAACTGTTTTTT. Translation gives CASSVTGAINEKLFF. The full variable domain, its missing parts supplied by reference TRBV9 and TRBJ1-4, is DSGVTQTPKHLITATGQRVTLRCSPRSGDLSVYWYQQSLDQGLQFLIQYYNGEERAKGNILERFSAQQFPDLHSELNLSSLELGDSALYFCASSVTGAINEKLFFGSGTQLSVL.

V gene TRBV6-2 or TRBV6-3 combines with J gene TRBJ2-3, with D possibly being TRBD1 (5 bases). There are 13 residues in the CDR3. Trimming pared 2 bases from V and 3 bases from J, leaving 6 bases between. From germline, CDR1 is MNHEY and CDR2 SVGEGT. DNA for the CDR3: TGTGCCAGCAGTTACCCAGGGACAGATACGCAGTATTTT. Its protein product is CASSYPGTDTQYF.

The genes are TRBV6-5 and TRBJ1-2; D is unclear. The CDR3 length is 13 residues. V was trimmed by 6 bases and J by 4 bases, leaving 12 bases between them. The germline CDR1 and CDR2 sequences are MNHEY and SVGAGI. The CDR3 here is CASRADQIYGYTF. In DNA, the CDR3 is TGTGCCAGCAGAGCGGACCAGATCTATGGCTACACCTTC.

This clone was recorded once. The chain uses TRBV24-1 and TRBJ1-1, with 8 bases fitting TRBD1. Losses at the gene ends were 5 bases for V and 6 bases for J; bases not matched to a gene: 10. The CDR3 is 15 amino acids. Germline V gene data show CDR1 as KGHDR and CDR2 as SFDVKD. The CDR3 DNA follows: TGTGCCACCAGTGGCGGGGCAGGGGGCGCGTCTGAAGCTTTCTTT. Translating gives CATSGGAGGASEAFF.

The V call is TRBV15, the J call TRBJ1-2, with TRBD1 as a possible D gene (6 bases). V was cut by 4 bases and J by 8 bases, with 11 bases left in between. From germline, CDR1 is LNHNV and CDR2 YYDKDF (reference sequence). This CDR3 is built from 12 residues. The CDR3 region is CATSKGDMGYTF. Here the CDR3 DNA reads TGTGCCACCAGCAAGGGGGACATGGGCTACACCTTC.

The chain joins TRBV10-3 to TRBJ1-4; 9 bases match TRBD1. The CDR3 length is 14 residues. Unmatched junction bases numbered 5, after V lost 6 bases and J lost 6 bases. Germline lookup yields CDR1 ENHRY and CDR2 SYGVKD. The CDR3 nucleotides read TGTGCCATCAGGGGGACAGGGAGGGATGAAAAACTGTTTTTT. Translating it yields CAIRGTGRDEKLFF.

This chain links TRBV6-5 with TRBJ2-7; 9 bases match TRBD1. The V segment lost 1 base and the J segment 3 bases; nucleotides outside the gene matches: 1. The germline CDR1 and CDR2 sequences are MNHEY and SVGAGI. The CDR3 spans 14 residues. The CDR3 spells CASSYLGQGYEQYF. CDR3 DNA sequence: TGTGCCAGCAGTTACTTGGGACAGGGCTACGAGCAGTACTTC.

V and J are TRBV9 and TRBJ2-7; TRBD2 agrees at 9 bases. The J segment lost 4 bases and the V segment lost 6 bases, leaving 8 bases of the junction unmatched. CDR1 is SGDLS and CDR2 is YYNGEE in the germline V gene. This CDR3 contains 14 residues. The CDR3 here is CASTPGLAHYEQYF. In nucleotides, the CDR3 is TGTGCCAGCACCCCGGGACTAGCCCATTACGAGCAGTACTTC.